This TCR beta chain was identified during a study of blood T cells in healthy people across ages. Through a sample-barcoded 5' primer and a J-beta primer mix, a second PCR was run for roughly 7 to 12 cycles. Each TCR beta cDNA got a 12-nucleotide random molecular identifier. TCRdb re-derived calls from the 5' RACE reads in MiXCR, one entry per CDR3 protein. The sample has around 940,000 distinct CDR3 sequences; roughly 51% are singletons. Per sample, at least 5.5 micrograms of total RNA were extracted. The CDR3 runs 14 residues. V gave up 4 bases and J gave up 6 bases, with 16 bases separating them. Germline V gene data show CDR1 as SNHLY and CDR2 as FYNNEI.

The sequenced material came from blood. The sequence came from a woman aged 60 to 75 in good health. V is TRBV2 and J is TRBJ2-7, with D maybe TRBD1 (5 bases). CDR3 sequence reads: CASSGGRPISEQYF. The CDR3 DNA reads TGTGCCAGCAGTGGGGGCAGACCCATTAGCGAGCAGTACTTC.